This T cell receptor beta chain was observed in a study of Graves' ophthalmopathy and Graves' hyperthyroidism. Study-wide results and limits: Blood also contained most of the expanded thyroid clonotypes above 0.001 frequency.

The sample holds many counts of this clonotype. What it binds is not known. The germline V gene has CDR1 MNHNS and CDR2 SASEGT. V dropped 4 bases and J dropped 5; count of bases not matched to a gene: 7. This CDR3 has 15 residues. RNA served as the template for amplifying TCR beta CDR3 regions. Investigators did first-round RT-PCR with HTBI primers, then second-round multiplex PCR. MiXCR was run by TCRdb on the multiplex PCR reads, yielding one entry per CDR3 protein. The table has a few hundred thousand distinct CDR3 sequences, roughly a sixth seen once. Clinicians diagnosed using symptoms, serum thyroxine, TRAb, thyroid ultrasound and orbital computed tomography.

Material for sequencing was peripheral blood. The receptor comes from an adult man with Graves' ophthalmopathy. The chain is built from TRBV6-1 and TRBJ2-7, with 11 positions matching TRBD2. The CDR3 is CASSALSGGAHEQYF. The CDR3 DNA reads TGTGCCAGCAGTGCACTTAGCGGGGGGGCTCACGAGCAGTACTTC.